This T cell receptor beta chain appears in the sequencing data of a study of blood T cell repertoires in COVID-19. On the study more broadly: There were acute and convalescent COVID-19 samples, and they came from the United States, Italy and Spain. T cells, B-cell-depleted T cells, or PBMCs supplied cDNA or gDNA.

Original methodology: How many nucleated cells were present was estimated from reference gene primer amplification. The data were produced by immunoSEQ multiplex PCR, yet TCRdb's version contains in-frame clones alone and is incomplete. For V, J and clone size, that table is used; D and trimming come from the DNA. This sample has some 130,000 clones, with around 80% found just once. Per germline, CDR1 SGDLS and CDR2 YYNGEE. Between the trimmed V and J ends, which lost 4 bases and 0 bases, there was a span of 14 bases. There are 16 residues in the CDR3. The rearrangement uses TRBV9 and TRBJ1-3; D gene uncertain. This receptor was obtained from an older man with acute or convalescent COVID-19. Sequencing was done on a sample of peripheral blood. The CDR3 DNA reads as TGTGCCAGCAGCCCACGACGGAGATCCTCTGGAAACACCATATATTTT. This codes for CASSPRRRSSGNTIYF.